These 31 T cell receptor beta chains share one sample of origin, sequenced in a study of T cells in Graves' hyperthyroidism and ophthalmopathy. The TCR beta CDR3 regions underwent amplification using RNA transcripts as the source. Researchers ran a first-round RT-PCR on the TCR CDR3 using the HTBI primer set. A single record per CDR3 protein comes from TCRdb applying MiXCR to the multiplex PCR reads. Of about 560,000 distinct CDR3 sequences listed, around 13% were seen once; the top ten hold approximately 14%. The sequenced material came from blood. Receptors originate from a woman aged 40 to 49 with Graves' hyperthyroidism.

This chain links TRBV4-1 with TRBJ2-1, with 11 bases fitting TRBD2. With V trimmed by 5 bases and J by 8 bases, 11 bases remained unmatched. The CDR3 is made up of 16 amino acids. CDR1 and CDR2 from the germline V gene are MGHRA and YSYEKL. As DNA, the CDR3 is TGCGCCAGCAGCTTACGACTAGCGGGGTCTATGGATGAGCAGTTCTTC. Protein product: CASSLRLAGSMDEQFF.

The CDR3 DNA reads TGTGCCAGCAGCCTTTGGACCAATCCTGGGGCTTTCTTT. This gives the protein CASSLWTNPGAFF. The chain recombines TRBV11-2 with TRBJ1-1; D unclear. V dropped 5 bases and J dropped 11 bases, with 18 bases sitting between them. The CDR3 covers 13 residues. Germline CDR1 is SGHAT and CDR2 is FQNNGV.

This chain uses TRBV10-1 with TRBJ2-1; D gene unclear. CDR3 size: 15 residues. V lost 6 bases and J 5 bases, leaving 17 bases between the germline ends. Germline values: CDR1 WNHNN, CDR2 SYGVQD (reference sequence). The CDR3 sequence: CASRKEINYHNEQFF. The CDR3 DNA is TGCGCCAGCAGGAAGGAGATAAACTACCACAATGAGCAGTTCTTC.

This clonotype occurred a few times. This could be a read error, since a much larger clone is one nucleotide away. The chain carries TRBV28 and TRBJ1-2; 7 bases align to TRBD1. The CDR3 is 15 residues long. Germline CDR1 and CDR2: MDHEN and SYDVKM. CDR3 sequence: CTSSARTGFNYGYTF. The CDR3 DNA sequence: TGTACCAGCAGTGCCCGGACAGGATTTAACTATGGCTACACCTTC.

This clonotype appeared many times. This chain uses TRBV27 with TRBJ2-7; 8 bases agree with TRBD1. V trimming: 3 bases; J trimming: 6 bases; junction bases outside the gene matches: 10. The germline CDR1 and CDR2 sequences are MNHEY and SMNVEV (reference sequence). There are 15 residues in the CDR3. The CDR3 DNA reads TGTGCCAGCAGTTTCATAGGACAGGGAGCAGCCGAGCAGTACTTC. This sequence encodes CASSFIGQGAAEQYF.

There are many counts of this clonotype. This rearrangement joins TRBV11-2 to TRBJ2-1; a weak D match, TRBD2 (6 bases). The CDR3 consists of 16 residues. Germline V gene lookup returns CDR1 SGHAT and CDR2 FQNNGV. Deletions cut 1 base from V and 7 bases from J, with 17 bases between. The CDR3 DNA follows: TGTGCCAGCAGCTTAGGCCTACTAGCTGGAGTTAATGAGCAGTTCTTC. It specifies CASSLGLLAGVNEQFF.

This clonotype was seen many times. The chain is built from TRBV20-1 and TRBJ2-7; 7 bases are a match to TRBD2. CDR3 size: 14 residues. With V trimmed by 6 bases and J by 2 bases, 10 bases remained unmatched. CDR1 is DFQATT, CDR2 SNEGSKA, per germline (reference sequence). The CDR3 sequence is CSATPGTTAYEQYF. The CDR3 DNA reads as TGCAGTGCCACCCCCGGGACTACAGCCTACGAGCAGTACTTC.

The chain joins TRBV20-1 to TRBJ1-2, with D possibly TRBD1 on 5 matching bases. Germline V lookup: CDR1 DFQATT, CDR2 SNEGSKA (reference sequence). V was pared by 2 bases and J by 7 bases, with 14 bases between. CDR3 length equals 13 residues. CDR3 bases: TGCAGTGCTAGATTTTATCAAAGGGGTGGCTACACCTTC. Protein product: CSARFYQRGGYTF.

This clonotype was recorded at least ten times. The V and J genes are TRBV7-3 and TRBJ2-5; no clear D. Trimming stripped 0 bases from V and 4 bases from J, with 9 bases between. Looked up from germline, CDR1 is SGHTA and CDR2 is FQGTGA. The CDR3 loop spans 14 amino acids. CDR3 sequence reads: CASSLTTGGETQYF. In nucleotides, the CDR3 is TGTGCCAGCAGCTTAACGACCGGCGGAGAGACCCAGTACTTC.

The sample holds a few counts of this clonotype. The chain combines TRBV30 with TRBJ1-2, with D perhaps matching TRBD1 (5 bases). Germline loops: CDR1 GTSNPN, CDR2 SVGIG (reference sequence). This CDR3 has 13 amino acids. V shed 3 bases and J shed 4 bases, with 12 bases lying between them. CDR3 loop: CAWSRWQGYGYTF. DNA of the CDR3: TGTGCCTGGAGCAGGTGGCAGGGCTATGGCTACACCTTC.

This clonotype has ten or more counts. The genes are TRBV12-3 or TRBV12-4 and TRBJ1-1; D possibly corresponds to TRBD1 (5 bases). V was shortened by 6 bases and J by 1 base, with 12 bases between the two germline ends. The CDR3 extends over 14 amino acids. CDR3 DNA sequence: TGTGCCAGCAGACACGATGGACAGAACACTGAAGCTTTCTTT. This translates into CASRHDGQNTEAFF.

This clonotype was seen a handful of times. The CDR3 reads CASSSGQPPRGNVNTEAFF. The CDR3 DNA is TGTGCCAGCAGCTCGGGACAGCCACCAAGGGGTAATGTGAACACTGAAGCTTTCTTT. V and J are TRBV9 and TRBJ1-1; 7 bases match TRBD1. This CDR3 comprises 19 residues. The germline V gene encodes CDR1 SGDLS and CDR2 YYNGEE. V was clipped by 4 bases and J by 0 bases; unmatched bases: 18.

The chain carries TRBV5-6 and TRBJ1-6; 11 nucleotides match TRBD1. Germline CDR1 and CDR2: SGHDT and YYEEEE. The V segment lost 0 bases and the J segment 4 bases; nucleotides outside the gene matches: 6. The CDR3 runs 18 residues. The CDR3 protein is CASSLAPGQGGYNSPLHF. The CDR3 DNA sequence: TGTGCCAGCAGCTTGGCGCCGGGACAGGGGGGGTATAATTCACCCCTCCACTTT.

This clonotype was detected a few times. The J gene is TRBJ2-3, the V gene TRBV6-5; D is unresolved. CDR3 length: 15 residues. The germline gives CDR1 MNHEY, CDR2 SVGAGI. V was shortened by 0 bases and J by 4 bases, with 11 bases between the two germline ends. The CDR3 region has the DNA TGTGCCAGCAGTTACTCGTATCCCAGTCCAGATACGCAGTATTTT. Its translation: CASSYSYPSPDTQYF.

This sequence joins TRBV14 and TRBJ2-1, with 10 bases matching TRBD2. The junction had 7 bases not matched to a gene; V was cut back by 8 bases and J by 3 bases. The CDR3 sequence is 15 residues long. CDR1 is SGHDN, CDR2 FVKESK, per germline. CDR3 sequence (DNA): TGTGCCAGCTCTGTGACTAGCGGGCTCTACAATGAGCAGTTCTTC. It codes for CASSVTSGLYNEQFF.

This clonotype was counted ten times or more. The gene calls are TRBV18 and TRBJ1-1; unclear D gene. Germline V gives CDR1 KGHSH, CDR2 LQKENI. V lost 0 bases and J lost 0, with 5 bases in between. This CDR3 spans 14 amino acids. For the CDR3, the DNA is TGTGCCAGCTCACCACCGGGAATGAACACTGAAGCTTTCTTT. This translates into CASSPPGMNTEAFF.

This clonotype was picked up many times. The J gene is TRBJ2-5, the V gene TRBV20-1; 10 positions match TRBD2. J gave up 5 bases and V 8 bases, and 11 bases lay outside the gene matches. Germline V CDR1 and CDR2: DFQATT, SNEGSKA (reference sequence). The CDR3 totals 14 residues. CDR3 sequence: CSTSGRGGGETQYF. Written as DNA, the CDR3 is TGCAGTACCAGCGGGAGGGGAGGGGGGGAGACCCAGTACTTC.

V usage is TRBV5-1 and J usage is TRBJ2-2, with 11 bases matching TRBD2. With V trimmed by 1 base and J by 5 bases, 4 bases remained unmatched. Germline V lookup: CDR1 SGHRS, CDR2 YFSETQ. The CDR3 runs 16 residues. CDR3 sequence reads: CASSLTSGSVTGELFF. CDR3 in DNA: TGCGCCAGCAGCTTGACTAGCGGGAGTGTTACCGGGGAGCTGTTTTTT. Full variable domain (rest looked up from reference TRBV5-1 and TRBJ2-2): KAGVTQTPRYLIKTRGQQVTLSCSPISGHRSVSWYQQTPGQGLQFLFEYFSETQRNKGNFPGRFSGRQFSNSRSEMNVSTLELGDSALYLCASSLTSGSVTGELFFGEGSRLTVL.

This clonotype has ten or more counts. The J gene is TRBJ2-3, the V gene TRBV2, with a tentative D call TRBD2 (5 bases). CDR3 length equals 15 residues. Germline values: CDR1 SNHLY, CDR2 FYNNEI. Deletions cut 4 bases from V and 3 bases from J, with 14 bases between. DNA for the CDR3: TGTGCCAGCAGTGTTTCGGGGTTTAAGACAGATACGCAGTATTTT. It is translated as CASSVSGFKTDTQYF.

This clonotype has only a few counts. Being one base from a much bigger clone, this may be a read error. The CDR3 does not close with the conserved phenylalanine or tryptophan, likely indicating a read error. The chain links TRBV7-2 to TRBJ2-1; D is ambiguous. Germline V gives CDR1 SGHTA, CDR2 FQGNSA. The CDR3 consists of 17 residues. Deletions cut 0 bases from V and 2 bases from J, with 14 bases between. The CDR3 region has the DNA TGTGCCAGCAGCTTAGCTGGTCGGAGATTCCCCTACAATGAGCAGTTCCTC. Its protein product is CASSLAGRRFPYNEQFL.

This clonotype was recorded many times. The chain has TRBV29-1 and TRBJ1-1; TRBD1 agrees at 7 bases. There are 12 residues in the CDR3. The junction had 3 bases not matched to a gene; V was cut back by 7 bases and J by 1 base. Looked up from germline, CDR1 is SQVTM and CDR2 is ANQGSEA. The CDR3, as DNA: TGCAGCGGACAGGGCGGGAACACTGAAGCTTTCTTT. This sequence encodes CSGQGGNTEAFF. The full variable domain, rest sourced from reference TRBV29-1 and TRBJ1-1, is SAVISQKPSRDICQRGTSLTIQCQVDSQVTMMFWYRQQPGQSLTLIATANQGSEATYESGFVIDKFPISRPNLTFSTLTVSNMSPEDSSIYLCSGQGGNTEAFFGQGTRLTVV.

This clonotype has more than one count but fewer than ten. CDR3 DNA: TGTGCCAGCAGTAAACTAGCGGCCAGCTCCTACAATGAGCAGTTCTTC. Its protein product is CASSKLAASSYNEQFF. J is TRBJ2-1 and V is TRBV27, with TRBD2 identical over 8 bases. J was trimmed by 0 bases and V by 5 bases; bases with no gene match: 6. Per germline, CDR1 MNHEY and CDR2 SMNVEV (reference sequence). The CDR3 extends over 16 amino acids.

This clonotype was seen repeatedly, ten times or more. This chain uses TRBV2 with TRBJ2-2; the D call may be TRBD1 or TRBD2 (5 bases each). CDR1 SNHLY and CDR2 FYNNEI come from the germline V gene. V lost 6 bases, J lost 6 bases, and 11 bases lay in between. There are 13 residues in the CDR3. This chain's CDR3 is CASSGIGAGELFF. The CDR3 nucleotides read TGTGCCAGCAGCGGGATAGGGGCCGGGGAGCTGTTTTTT.

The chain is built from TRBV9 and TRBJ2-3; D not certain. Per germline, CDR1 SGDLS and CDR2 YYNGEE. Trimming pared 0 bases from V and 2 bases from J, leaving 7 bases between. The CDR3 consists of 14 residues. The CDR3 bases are TGTGCCAGCAGCGTAGAAGTGGACACAGATACGCAGTATTTT. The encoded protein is CASSVEVDTDTQYF.

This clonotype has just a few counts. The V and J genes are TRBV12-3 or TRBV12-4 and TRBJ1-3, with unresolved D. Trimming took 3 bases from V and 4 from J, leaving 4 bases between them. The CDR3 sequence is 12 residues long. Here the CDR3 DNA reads TGTGCCAGCAGTTTCTTCGGAAACACCATATATTTT. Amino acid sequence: CASSFFGNTIYF.

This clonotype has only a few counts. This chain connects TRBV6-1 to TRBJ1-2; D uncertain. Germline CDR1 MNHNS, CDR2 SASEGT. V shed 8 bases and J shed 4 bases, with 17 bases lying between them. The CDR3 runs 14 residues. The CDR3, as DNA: TGTGCCAGCGTTTACAGCGTACCGGCCTATGGCTACACCTTC. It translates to CASVYSVPAYGYTF.

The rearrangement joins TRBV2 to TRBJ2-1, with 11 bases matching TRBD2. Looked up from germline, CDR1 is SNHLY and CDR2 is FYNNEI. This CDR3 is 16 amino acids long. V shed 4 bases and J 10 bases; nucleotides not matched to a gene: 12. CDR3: CASSGGLAGGPGEQFF. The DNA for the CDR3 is TGTGCCAGCAGTGGAGGGCTAGCGGGAGGTCCGGGAGAGCAGTTCTTC.

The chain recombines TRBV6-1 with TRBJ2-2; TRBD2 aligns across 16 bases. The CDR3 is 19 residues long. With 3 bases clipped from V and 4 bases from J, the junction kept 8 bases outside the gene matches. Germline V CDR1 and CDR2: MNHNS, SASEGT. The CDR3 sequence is CASSDRAGTSGRATGELFF. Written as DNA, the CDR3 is TGTGCCAGCAGTGACAGGGCCGGGACTAGCGGGAGGGCCACCGGGGAGCTGTTTTTT.

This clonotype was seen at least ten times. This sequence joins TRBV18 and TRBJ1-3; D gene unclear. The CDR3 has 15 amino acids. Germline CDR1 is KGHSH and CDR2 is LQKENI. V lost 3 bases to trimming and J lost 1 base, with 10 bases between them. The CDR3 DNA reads TGTGCCAGCTCACCTCCGGTCACGTCTGGAAACACCATATATTTT. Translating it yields CASSPPVTSGNTIYF.

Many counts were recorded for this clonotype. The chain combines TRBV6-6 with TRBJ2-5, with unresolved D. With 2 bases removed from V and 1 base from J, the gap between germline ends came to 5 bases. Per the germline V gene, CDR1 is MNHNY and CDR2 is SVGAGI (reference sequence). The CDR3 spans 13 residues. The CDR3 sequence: CASSYGPQETQYF. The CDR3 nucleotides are TGTGCCAGCAGTTACGGTCCCCAAGAGACCCAGTACTTC.

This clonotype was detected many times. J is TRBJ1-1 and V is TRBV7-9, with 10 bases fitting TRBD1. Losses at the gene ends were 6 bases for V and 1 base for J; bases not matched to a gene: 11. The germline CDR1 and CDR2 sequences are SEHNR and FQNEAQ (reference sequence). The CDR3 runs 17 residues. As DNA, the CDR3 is TGTGCCAGCAGGTCAGGCCTGGGACAGGGGCCGAACACTGAAGCTTTCTTT. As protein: CASRSGLGQGPNTEAFF.